This T cell receptor (beta chain) appears in the sequencing data of a study of early T cells in non-severe SARS-CoV-2 infection. Overall study context: From unsorted whole blood, bulk RNA was sequenced, and the chains remained unpaired. General study findings and limits: There was a bias toward anti-spike CD8 responses in VDJdb matching, which missed private and CD4 specificities.

Individual cDNA molecules received unique molecular identifiers. In TCRdb, the 5' RACE reads were re-called with MiXCR into one record per CDR3 protein. The repertoire holds under 100,000 distinct CDR3 sequences, around 10% seen once, with around 5.4% in the top ten. The germline V gene has CDR1 LNHDA and CDR2 SQIVND (reference sequence). This CDR3 comprises 16 residues. The V and J ends lost 3 bases and 8 bases, in that order; junction bases with no gene match: 13. For this clonotype: Its antigen is undetermined.

The sequencing input was whole blood. The J gene is TRBJ2-7, the V gene TRBV19; 10 nucleotides line up with TRBD2. The clonotype was recovered from an adult who was a healthcare worker with PCR-confirmed SARS-CoV-2 infection or an uninfected control (not recorded which). CDR3 residues: CASSIGPAGGQLQQYF. The DNA of the CDR3 is TGTGCCAGTAGTATTGGTCCAGCGGGAGGGCAGCTCCAGCAGTACTTC.